This T cell receptor beta chain was obtained from a study of blood T cell repertoires in COVID-19. Turning to the study itself: There were acute and convalescent COVID-19 samples, and they came from the United States, Italy and Spain.

This clone was detected once. Authors' processing steps: Estimation of nucleated cell counts relied on the amplification of reference gene primers. Some clones are missing from TCRdb's copy, which holds only in-frame ones; the method was immunoSEQ multiplex PCR. That table is the source of V, J and clone size, and D and trimming were worked out from the DNA. The sample contains approximately 240,000 clones, 65% to 80% of which appear only once. Germline values: CDR1 LGHDT, CDR2 YNNKEL (reference sequence). Trimming cost V 8 bases and J 3 bases, with 11 bases left between them. This CDR3 is 13 amino acids long.

The chain links TRBV3-1 (or the pseudogene TRBV3-2) to TRBJ1-3, with D uncertain. The specimen sequenced was peripheral blood. This receptor was obtained from a woman in her forties with active or convalescent COVID-19. The CDR3 sequence: CASEPEVGNTIYF. The CDR3 DNA follows: TGTGCCAGCGAGCCGGAGGTTGGAAACACCATATATTTT.